The TCR beta chain described here comes from a study of response to subunit inactivated influenza vaccine. Whole-study findings and limits: Authors suggested each seasonal influenza vaccination recruits few new T cells.

TCRdb redid the calling of the RT-PCR reads with MiXCR, one entry per CDR3 protein. Altogether roughly 760,000 distinct CDR3 sequences are present, 20% to 25% being singletons, with the ten largest covering roughly 10%. The CDR3 length is 13 residues. The germline gives CDR1 SQVTM, CDR2 ANQGSEA. V was pared by 1 base and J by 8 bases, with 14 bases between. This clonotype was counted many times. Antigen unknown. Sequences were derived from PBMCs from blood, sampled roughly 5 days after vaccination. The chain employs TRBV29-1 and TRBJ2-5; D remains ambiguous. This sequence was found in a man aged 50 to 59 who received an inactivated influenza vaccine. The CDR3 coding sequence is TGCAGCGTTGAAGGGAAAGACGCAAGAACCCAGTACTTC. Protein: CSVEGKDARTQYF.